This TCR beta chain was captured by sequencing in a study of blood T cell repertoires in COVID-19. This clone came up a few times. CDR1 and CDR2 from the germline V gene are LGHDT and YNNKEL (reference sequence). This CDR3 is 19 amino acids long. J gave up 0 bases and V 4 bases, and 10 bases lay outside the gene matches. The method was immunoSEQ multiplex PCR; TCRdb's version includes in-frame clones alone and lacks a portion of them. Of 130,000 to 150,000 clones in the sample, around 85% were seen once. V is TRBV3-1 (or the pseudogene TRBV3-2) and J is TRBJ2-1; 12 positions match TRBD2. Sequenced input: peripheral blood. The sequence derives from a woman of 80 years or more with acute or convalescent COVID-19. CDR3 loop: CASSRLAGARRSSYNEQFF. Written as DNA, the CDR3 is TGTGCCAGCAGCCGACTAGCGGGGGCCCGAAGGAGCTCCTACAATGAGCAGTTCTTC.